This TCR beta chain is drawn from a study of PD-1 blockade in mismatch repair-deficient tumors. Study-wide points: Rapid post-treatment expansion, then contraction, generally preceding radiologic response, marked tumor-resident clones.

The CDR3 length is 13 residues. The germline V and J ends were trimmed by 2 bases and 4 bases, with 8 bases remaining between them. Germline V gives CDR1 MGHDK, CDR2 SYGVNS. The assay was immunoSEQ multiplex PCR, and TCRdb's table has in-frame clones only and misses some. The profile shows some 51,000 clones, 81% of them singletons. On this clone itself: Antigen unknown.

The receptor comes from an adult with mismatch repair-deficient cancer. The chain links TRBV25-1 to TRBJ2-5, with D maybe TRBD2 (6 bases). The sample consisted of peripheral blood, taken less than 21 weeks after starting pembrolizumab. The CDR3 coding sequence is TGTGCCAGCAGTGAAGCGGGGATAGAGACCCAGTACTTC. Residues: CASSEAGIETQYF.